This paragraph reports one T cell receptor (beta chain). The length of the CDR3 is 16 residues. Trimming shortened V by 4 bases and J by 4 bases, and 17 bases separated the two germline ends. Looked up from germline, CDR1 is MNHEY and CDR2 is SMNVEV (reference sequence). This sample was included in a study of blood T cell repertoires in COVID-19. About the study: Some COVID-19 samples were acute and others convalescent; all came from the United States, Italy and Spain. Sources were T cells, B-cell-depleted T cells, or PBMCs; the material itself was cDNA or gDNA.

In the original analysis: Reference gene primer amplification in the assay estimated nucleated cell counts. Assay used: immunoSEQ multiplex PCR; TCRdb lists only in-frame clones, some missing. From that table come the V and J calls and clone size; the DNA was used to work out D and trimming. The sample holds a few hundred thousand clones, roughly 90% seen once. This receptor was obtained from a middle-aged man with acute or convalescent COVID-19. Source material: peripheral blood. V and J are TRBV27 and TRBJ1-5; D is undetermined. CDR3: CASSSLAGLGNQPQHF. CDR3 nucleotides: TGTGCCAGCAGTTCCCTAGCCGGGCTAGGGAATCAGCCCCAGCATTTT.